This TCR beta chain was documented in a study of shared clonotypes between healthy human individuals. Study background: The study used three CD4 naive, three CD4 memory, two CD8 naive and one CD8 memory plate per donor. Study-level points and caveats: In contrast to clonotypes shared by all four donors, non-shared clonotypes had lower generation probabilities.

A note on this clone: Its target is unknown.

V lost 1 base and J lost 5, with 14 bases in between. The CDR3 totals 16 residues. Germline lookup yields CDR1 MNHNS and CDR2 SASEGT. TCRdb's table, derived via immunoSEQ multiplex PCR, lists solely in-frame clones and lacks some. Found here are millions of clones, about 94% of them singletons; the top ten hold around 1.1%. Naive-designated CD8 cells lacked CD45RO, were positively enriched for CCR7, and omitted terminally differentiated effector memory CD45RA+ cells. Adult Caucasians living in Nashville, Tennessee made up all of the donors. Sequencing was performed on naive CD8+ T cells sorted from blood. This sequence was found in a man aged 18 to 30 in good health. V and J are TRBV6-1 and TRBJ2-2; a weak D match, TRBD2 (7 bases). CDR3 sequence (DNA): TGTGCCAGCAGTGAAGGGGAGGGGGTTTTGACCGGGGAGCTGTTTTTT. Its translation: CASSEGEGVLTGELFF.